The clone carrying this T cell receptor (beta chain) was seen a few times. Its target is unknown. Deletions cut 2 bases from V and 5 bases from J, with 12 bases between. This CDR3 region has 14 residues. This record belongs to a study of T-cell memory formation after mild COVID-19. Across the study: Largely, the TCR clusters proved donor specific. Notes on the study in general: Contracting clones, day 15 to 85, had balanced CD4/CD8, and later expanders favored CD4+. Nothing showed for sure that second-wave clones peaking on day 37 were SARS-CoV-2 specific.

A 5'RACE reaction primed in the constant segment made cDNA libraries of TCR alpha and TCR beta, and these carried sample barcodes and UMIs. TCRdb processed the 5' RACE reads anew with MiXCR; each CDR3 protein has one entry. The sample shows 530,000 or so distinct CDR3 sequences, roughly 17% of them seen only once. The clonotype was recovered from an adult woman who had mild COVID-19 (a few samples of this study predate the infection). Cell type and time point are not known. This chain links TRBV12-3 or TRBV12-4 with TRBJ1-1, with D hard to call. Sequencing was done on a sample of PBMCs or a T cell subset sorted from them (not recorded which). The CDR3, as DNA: TGTGCCAGCAGTTTATCTTGGACTCTGACTGAAGCTTTCTTT. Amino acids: CASSLSWTLTEAFF.